This T cell receptor beta chain was recovered during a study of blood T cell repertoires in COVID-19. Study background: Samples taken during acute and convalescent COVID-19 were collected in the United States, Italy and Spain. From T cells, B-cell-depleted T cells, or PBMCs came the material, which was cDNA or gDNA.

Symptom resolution, clearance, or two negative PCRs marked donors in Cohort 3 as recovered. Source study methods: Cell counts per sample came from amplifying reference gene primers. Assay: immunoSEQ multiplex PCR; the TCRdb copy retains only in-frame clones and omits some. That table furnishes V, J and clone size, whereas the DNA furnished D and trimming. The table has more than 300,000 clones, more than 75% seen once. CDR1 is SGHVS and CDR2 is FQNEAQ in the germline V gene. The CDR3 spans 13 residues. V was pared by 5 bases and J by 10 bases, with 14 bases between. The specimen sequenced was PBMCs or T cells enriched from blood (not recorded which). The source of this sequence is a young woman who had recovered from COVID-19. V is TRBV7-8 and J is TRBJ1-4; no definite D call. CDR3 DNA sequence: TGTGCCAGCAGCACCCAGGCCGAGGGAAAACTGTTTTTT. This gives the protein CASSTQAEGKLFF.